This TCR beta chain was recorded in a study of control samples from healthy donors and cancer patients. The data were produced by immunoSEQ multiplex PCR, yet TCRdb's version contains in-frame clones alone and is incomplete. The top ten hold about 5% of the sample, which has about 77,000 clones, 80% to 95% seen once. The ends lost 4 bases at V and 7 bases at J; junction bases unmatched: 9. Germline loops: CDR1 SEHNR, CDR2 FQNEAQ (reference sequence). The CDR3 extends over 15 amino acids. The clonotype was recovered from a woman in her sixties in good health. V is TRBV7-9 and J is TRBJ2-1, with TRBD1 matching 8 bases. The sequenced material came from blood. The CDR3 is CASSSDVDRGNEQFF. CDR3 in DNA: TGTGCCAGCAGCTCGGACGTCGACAGGGGTAATGAGCAGTTCTTC.